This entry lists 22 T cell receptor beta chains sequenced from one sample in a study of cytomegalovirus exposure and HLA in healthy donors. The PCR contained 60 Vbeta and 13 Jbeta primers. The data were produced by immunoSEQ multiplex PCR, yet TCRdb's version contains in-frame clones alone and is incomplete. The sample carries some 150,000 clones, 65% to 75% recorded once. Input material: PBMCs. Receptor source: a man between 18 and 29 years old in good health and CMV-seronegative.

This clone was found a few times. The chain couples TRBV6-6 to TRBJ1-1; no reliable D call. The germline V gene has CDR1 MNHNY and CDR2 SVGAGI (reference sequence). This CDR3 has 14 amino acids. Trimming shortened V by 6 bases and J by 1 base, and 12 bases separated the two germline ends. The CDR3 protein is CASRPRGQNTEAFF. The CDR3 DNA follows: TGTGCCAGCAGGCCGCGGGGTCAGAACACTGAAGCTTTCTTT.

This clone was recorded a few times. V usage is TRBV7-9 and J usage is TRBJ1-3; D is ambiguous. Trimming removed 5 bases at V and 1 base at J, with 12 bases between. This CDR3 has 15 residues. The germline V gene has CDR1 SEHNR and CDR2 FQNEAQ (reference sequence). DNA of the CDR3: TGTGCCAGCAGCCAACTCACCTTATCTGGAAACACCATATATTTT. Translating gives CASSQLTLSGNTIYF.

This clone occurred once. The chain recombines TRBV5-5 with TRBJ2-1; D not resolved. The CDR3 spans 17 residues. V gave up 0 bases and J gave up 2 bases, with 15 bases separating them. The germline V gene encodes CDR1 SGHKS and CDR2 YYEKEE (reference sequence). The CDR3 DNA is TGTGCCAGCAGCTTGGATTTCCAGCGAGCGACCTACAATGAGCAGTTCTTC. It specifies CASSLDFQRATYNEQFF. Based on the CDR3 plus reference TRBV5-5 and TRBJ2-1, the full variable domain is DAGVTQSPTHLIKTRGQQVTLRCSPISGHKSVSWYQQVLGQGPQFIFQYYEKEERGRGNFPDRFSARQFPNYSSELNVNALLLGDSALYLCASSLDFQRATYNEQFFGPGTRLTVL.

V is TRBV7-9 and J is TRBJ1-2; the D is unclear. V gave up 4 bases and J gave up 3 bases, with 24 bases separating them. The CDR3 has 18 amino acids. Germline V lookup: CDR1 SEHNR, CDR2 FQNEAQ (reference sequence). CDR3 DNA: TGTGCCAGCAGCTCTCAAATACAGTTTGGAGGGTCGGACTATGGCTACACCTTC. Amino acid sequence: CASSSQIQFGGSDYGYTF. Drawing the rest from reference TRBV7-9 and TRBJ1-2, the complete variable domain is DTGVSQNPRHKITKRGQNVTFRCDPISEHNRLYWYRQTLGQGPEFLTYFQNEAQLEKSRLLSDRFSAERPKGSFSTLEIQRTEQGDSAMYLCASSSQIQFGGSDYGYTFGSGTRLTVV.

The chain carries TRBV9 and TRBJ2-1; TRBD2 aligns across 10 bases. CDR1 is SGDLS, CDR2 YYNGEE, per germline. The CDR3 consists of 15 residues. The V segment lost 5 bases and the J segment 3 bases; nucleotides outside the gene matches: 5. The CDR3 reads CASSTVAGGYNEQFF. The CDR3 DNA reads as TGTGCCAGCAGTACCGTAGCGGGGGGCTACAATGAGCAGTTCTTC.

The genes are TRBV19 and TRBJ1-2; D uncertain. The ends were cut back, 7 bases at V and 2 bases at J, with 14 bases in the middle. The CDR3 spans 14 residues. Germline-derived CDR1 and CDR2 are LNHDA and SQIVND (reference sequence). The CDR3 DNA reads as TGTGCCAGTACCCTGGCTTTGTTCAACTATGGCTACACCTTC. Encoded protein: CASTLALFNYGYTF.

CDR3 sequence: CASSKRGRGGQTEAFF. CDR3 sequence (DNA): TGTGCCAGTAGTAAGAGGGGTAGAGGGGGCCAGACTGAAGCTTTCTTT. V is TRBV19 and J is TRBJ1-1; 7 bases match TRBD1. Trimming took 4 bases from V and 5 from J; bases not matched to a gene: 13. There are 16 residues in the CDR3. Germline CDR1 LNHDA, CDR2 SQIVND (reference sequence). Combining the CDR3 with reference TRBV19 and TRBJ1-1 gives the whole variable domain DGGITQSPKYLFRKEGQNVTLSCEQNLNHDAMYWYRQDPGQGLRLIYYSQIVNDFQKGDIAEGYSVSREKKESFPLTVTSAQKNPTAFYLCASSKRGRGGQTEAFFGQGTRLTVV.

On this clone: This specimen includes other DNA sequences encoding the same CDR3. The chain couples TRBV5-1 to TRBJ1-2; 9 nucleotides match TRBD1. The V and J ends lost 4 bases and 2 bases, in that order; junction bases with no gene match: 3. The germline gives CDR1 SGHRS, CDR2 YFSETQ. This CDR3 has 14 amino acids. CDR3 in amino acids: CASSLGQGNYGYTF. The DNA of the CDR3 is TGCGCCAGCAGCCTCGGACAGGGGAACTATGGCTACACCTTC.

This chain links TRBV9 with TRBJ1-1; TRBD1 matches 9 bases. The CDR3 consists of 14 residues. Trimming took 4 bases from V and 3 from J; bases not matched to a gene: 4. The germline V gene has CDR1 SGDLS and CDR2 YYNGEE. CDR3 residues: CASSTGGVHTEAFF. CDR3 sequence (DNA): TGTGCCAGCAGCACAGGGGGCGTACACACTGAAGCTTTCTTT.

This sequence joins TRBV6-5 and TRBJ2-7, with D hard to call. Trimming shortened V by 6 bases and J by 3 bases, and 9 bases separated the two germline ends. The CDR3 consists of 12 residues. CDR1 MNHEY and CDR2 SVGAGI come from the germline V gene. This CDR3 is CASRAGNYEQYV. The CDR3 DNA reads TGTGCCAGCAGGGCCGGAAACTACGAGCAGTACGTC.

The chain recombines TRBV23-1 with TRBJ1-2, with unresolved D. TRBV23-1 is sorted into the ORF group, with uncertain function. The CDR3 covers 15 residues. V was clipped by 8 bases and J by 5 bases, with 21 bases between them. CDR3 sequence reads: CASYRSKAGIYGYTF. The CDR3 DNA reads TGCGCCAGCTACCGATCGAAGGCAGGTATTTATGGCTACACCTTC.

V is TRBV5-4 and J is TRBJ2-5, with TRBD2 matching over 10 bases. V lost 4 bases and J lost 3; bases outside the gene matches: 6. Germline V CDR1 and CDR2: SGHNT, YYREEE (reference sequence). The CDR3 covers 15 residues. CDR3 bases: TGTGCCAGCAGCATCGGGACTAGCGCGGAAGAGACCCAGTACTTC. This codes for CASSIGTSAEETQYF.

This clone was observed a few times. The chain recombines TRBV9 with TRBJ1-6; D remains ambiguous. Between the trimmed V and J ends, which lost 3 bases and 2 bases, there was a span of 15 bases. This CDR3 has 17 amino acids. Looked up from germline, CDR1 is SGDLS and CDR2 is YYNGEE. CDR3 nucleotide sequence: TGTGCCAGCAGCGCTATTTCGGGAGTCGCCTATAATTCACCCCTCCACTTT. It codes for CASSAISGVAYNSPLHF.

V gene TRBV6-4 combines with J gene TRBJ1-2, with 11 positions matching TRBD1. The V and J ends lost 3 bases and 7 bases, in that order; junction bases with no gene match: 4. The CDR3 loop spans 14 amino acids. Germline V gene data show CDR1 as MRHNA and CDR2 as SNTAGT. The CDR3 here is CASSEGQGAAGYTF. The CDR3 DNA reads TGTGCCAGCAGTGAAGGACAGGGGGCAGCTGGCTACACCTTC.

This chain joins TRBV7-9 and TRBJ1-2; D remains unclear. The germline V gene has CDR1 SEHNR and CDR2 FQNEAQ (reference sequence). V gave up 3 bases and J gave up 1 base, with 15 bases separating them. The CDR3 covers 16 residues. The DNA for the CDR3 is TGTGCCAGCAGCTTGGGTTCCGGGAGGGTTAACTATGGCTACACCTTC. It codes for CASSLGSGRVNYGYTF. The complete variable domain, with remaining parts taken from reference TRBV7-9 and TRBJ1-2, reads DTGVSQNPRHKITKRGQNVTFRCDPISEHNRLYWYRQTLGQGPEFLTYFQNEAQLEKSRLLSDRFSAERPKGSFSTLEIQRTEQGDSAMYLCASSLGSGRVNYGYTFGSGTRLTVV.

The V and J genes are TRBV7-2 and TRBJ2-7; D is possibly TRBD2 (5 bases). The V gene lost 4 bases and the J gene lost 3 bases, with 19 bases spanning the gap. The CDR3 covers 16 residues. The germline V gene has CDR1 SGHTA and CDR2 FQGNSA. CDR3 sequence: CASSSVAGSEDYEQYF. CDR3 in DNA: TGTGCCAGCAGCTCTGTCGCCGGATCGGAGGACTACGAGCAGTACTTC.

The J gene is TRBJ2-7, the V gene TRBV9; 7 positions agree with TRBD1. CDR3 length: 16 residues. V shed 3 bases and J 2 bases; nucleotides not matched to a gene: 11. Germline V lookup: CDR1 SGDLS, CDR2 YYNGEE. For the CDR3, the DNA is TGTGCCAGCAGCGACCGGGACAGCCGCACCGCCTACGAGCAGTACTTC. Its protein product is CASSDRDSRTAYEQYF.

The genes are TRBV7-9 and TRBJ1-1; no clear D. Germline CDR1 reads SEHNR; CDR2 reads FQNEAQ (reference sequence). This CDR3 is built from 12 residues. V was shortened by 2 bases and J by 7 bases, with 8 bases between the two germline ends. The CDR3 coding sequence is TGTGCCAGCAGCTTACAAAAACTTGAAGCTTTCTTT. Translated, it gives CASSLQKLEAFF.

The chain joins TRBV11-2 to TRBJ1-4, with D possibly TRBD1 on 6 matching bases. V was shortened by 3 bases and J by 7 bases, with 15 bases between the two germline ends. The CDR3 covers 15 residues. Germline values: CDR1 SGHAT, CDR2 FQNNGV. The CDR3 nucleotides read TGTGCCAGCAGCTTGACTACAGGGCCGGGTGAAAAACTGTTTTTT. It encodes CASSLTTGPGEKLFF.

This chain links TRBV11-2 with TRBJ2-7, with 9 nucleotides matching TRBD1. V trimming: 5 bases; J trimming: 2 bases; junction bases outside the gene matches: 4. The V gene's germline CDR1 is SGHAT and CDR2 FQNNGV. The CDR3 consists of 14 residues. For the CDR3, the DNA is TGTGCCAGCAGCACCGGGACAGGGACCTACGAGCAGTACGTC. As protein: CASSTGTGTYEQYV.

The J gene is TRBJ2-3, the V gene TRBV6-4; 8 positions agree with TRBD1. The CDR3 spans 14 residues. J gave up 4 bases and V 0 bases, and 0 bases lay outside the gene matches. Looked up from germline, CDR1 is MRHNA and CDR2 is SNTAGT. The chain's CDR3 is CASSDSQGADTQYF. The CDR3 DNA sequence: TGTGCCAGCAGTGACTCACAGGGGGCAGATACGCAGTATTTT.

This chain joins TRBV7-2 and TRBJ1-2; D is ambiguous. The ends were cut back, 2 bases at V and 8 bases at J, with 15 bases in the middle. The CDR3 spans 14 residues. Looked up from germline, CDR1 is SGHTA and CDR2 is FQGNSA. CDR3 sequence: CASSLPRPEEGYTF. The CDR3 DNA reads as TGTGCCAGCAGCTTACCGAGGCCCGAGGAGGGCTACACCTTC.